The 13 T cell receptor beta chains in this list originate from one sample, sequenced in a study of blood T cell repertoires in COVID-19 (dated by TCRdb to about 2020). Receptor libraries were prepared by the immunoSEQ multiplex PCR assay. The table comes from immuneACCESS by way of TCRdb, which keeps in-frame sequences with V and J called. Part of the clones is missing from these tables; in studies checked, under half for an unresolved V gene and the rest for unknown reasons. In all, the sample holds fewer than 400,000 clones, and 70% to 90% of those were seen once. Around 3% of the sample lies in the top ten. The sequenced sample was peripheral blood. The receptors were sampled from a human donor in a cohort sampled during active COVID-19.

The J gene is TRBJ2-2, the V gene TRBV7-9; D perhaps matches TRBD1 (6 bases). The V and J ends lost 10 bases and 6 bases respectively, with 9 bases between them. Germline assignment: CDR1 SEHNR and CDR2 FQNEAQ (reference sequence). The CDR3 covers 11 residues. CDR3 protein: CATRGSGELFF. CDR3 bases: TGTGCCACAAGGGGGTCCGGGGAGCTGTTTTTT.

The rearrangement links TRBV7-2 to TRBJ2-5; tentative D call: TRBD2 (6 bases). Germline V lookup: CDR1 SGHTA, CDR2 FQGNSA. This CDR3 is 15 amino acids long. Trimming took off 4 bases at V and 7 bases at J, with 19 bases between the two ends. Here the CDR3 reads CASSSQFLAPGTQYF. CDR3 bases: TGTGCCAGCAGCTCCCAGTTTCTAGCGCCCGGGACCCAGTACTTC. Full variable domain (remainder filled in from reference TRBV7-2 and TRBJ2-5): GAGVSQSPSNKVTEKGKDVELRCDPISGHTALYWYRQSLGQGLEFLIYFQGNSAPDKSGLPSDRFSAERTGGSVSTLTIQRTQQEDSAVYLCASSSQFLAPGTQYFGPGTRLLVL.

This clone was picked up a small number of times. The rearrangement links TRBV29-1 to TRBJ2-1; TRBD2 aligns across 8 bases. Germline lookup yields CDR1 SQVTM and CDR2 ANQGSEA. CDR3 length: 14 residues. The V segment lost 5 bases and the J segment 3 bases; nucleotides outside the gene matches: 6. The CDR3 is CSVIPSGFYNEQFF. CDR3 coding DNA: TGCAGCGTTATCCCTAGCGGGTTCTACAATGAGCAGTTCTTC.

The CDR3 coding sequence is TGTGCCAGCAGGGGGGCGGGTGAGCAGTTCTTC. Translation: CASRGAGEQFF. The rearrangement uses TRBV6-5 and TRBJ2-1; a weak D match, TRBD1 (6 bases). The CDR3 sequence is 11 residues long. Germline CDR1 reads MNHEY; CDR2 reads SVGAGI. The V gene lost 6 bases and the J gene lost 9 bases, with 9 bases spanning the gap.

The chain links TRBV6-4 to TRBJ2-3; 10 bases match TRBD2. CDR1 and CDR2 (germline): MRHNA, SNTAGT. Losses at the gene ends were 3 bases for V and 3 bases for J; bases not matched to a gene: 3. The length of the CDR3 is 15 residues. CDR3 region: CASSESGGATDTQYF. DNA for the CDR3: TGTGCCAGCAGTGAAAGCGGGGGGGCAACAGATACGCAGTATTTT.

This sequence joins TRBV29-1 and TRBJ2-1; D is ambiguous. This CDR3 contains 13 residues. CDR1 is SQVTM, CDR2 ANQGSEA, per germline. Deletions cut 6 bases from V and 13 bases from J, with 22 bases between. CDR3: CSVLRPGGAEQFF. CDR3 bases: TGCAGCGTCCTACGGCCTGGCGGCGCCGAACAGTTCTTC.

This chain links TRBV2 with TRBJ2-7, with D tentatively TRBD1 (5 bases). The CDR3 spans 12 residues. The germline CDR1 and CDR2 sequences are SNHLY and FYNNEI. The germline V and J ends were trimmed by 4 bases and 4 bases, with 8 bases remaining between them. The CDR3 loop reads CASSGQGYEQYF. The CDR3 region has the DNA TGTGCCAGCAGTGGGCAGGGATACGAGCAGTACTTC.

The chain joins TRBV7-2 to TRBJ2-4, with 8 bases fitting TRBD2. CDR3 length: 15 amino acids. After removal of 8 bases from V and 0 bases from J, the junction contained 6 bases not matched to a gene. Per germline, CDR1 SGHTA and CDR2 FQGNSA. CDR3: CASAGGGLAKNIQYF. The CDR3 DNA is TGTGCCAGCGCGGGGGGAGGGTTAGCCAAAAACATTCAGTACTTC.

The V call is TRBV2, the J call TRBJ2-7; 15 bases line up with TRBD2. CDR1 is SNHLY, CDR2 FYNNEI, per germline. V was pared by 3 bases and J by 6 bases, with 6 bases of the junction left unmatched. This CDR3 is 16 amino acids long. The CDR3 bases are TGTGCCAGCAGTGATGGGACTAGCGGGGGGCCGGGCGAGCAGTACTTC. Translating gives CASSDGTSGGPGEQYF.

The rearrangement uses TRBV4-2 and TRBJ1-3, with 7 bases matching TRBD1. This CDR3 region has 15 residues. The ends lost 1 base at V and 2 bases at J; junction bases unmatched: 2. The germline V gene encodes CDR1 LGHNA and CDR2 YNFKEQ. CDR3 loop: CASSQVGTAGNTIYF. CDR3 nucleotides: TGTGCCAGCAGCCAAGTCGGGACAGCTGGAAACACCATATATTTT.

CDR3 protein: CASRLIGTDYGYTF. DNA of the CDR3: TGTGCCAGCAGATTAATCGGGACTGACTATGGCTACACCTTC. V is TRBV27 and J is TRBJ1-2; maybe TRBD1 (5 bases). V was shortened by 6 bases and J by 3 bases, with 14 bases between the two germline ends. Germline-derived CDR1 and CDR2 are MNHEY and SMNVEV (reference sequence). The CDR3 has 14 residues.

In DNA, the CDR3 is TGTGCCAGCAGCGTAGAGGGGACTAGCGTCGACGAGCAGTACTTC. Residues: CASSVEGTSVDEQYF. The chain carries TRBV9 and TRBJ2-7; 10 positions agree with TRBD2. Trimming cost V 0 bases and J 5 bases; bases outside gene matches: 5. The CDR3 consists of 15 residues. CDR1 is SGDLS, CDR2 YYNGEE, per germline.

The table lists this clone with a few counts. The chain carries TRBV5-1 and TRBJ1-1; no clear D. The germline gives CDR1 SGHRS, CDR2 YFSETQ. V lost 1 base and J lost 1, with 8 bases in between. The length of the CDR3 is 14 residues. The chain's CDR3 is CASSLQAGNTEAFF. CDR3 coding DNA: TGCGCCAGCAGCTTGCAGGCAGGGAACACTGAAGCTTTCTTT.